Shown below are 25 T cell receptor beta chains from a single sample sequenced in a study of B cell selection in AIRE deficiency. Regulatory T cells were sorted as CD4+CD25hiCD127low/negative cells. Method: immunoSEQ multiplex PCR; TCRdb's copy keeps in-frame clones and lacks some. The table records approximately 14,000 clones, 93% of them present only once. Sequencing was done on a sample of Tregs sorted from PBMCs. These TCRs come from a human donor with AIRE deficiency.

The chain is built from TRBV19 and TRBJ1-1; D perhaps matches TRBD1 (5 bases). V was pared by 7 bases and J by 4 bases, with 25 bases between. Germline assignment: CDR1 LNHDA and CDR2 SQIVND (reference sequence). This CDR3 region has 17 residues. CDR3 in DNA: TGTGCCAGTACCACCTTCCTAGTAGGGGTCGGGGGCACTGAAGCTTTCTTT. Protein sequence: CASTTFLVGVGGTEAFF.

The genes are TRBV20-1 and TRBJ2-7; no reliable D call. Germline values: CDR1 DFQATT, CDR2 SNEGSKA (reference sequence). The CDR3 loop spans 11 amino acids. The ends were cut back, 2 bases at V and 3 bases at J, with 5 bases in the middle. The CDR3 DNA is TGCAGTGCTAGAACACACTACGAGCAGTACTTC. This sequence encodes CSARTHYEQYF.

The chain joins TRBV20-1 to TRBJ2-7; D is ambiguous. The CDR3 length is 10 residues. Germline lookup yields CDR1 DFQATT and CDR2 SNEGSKA (reference sequence). The ends were cut back, 3 bases at V and 3 bases at J, with 3 bases in the middle. Written as DNA, the CDR3 is TGCAGTGCTAGTGGCTACGAGCAGTACTTC. Translating gives CSASGYEQYF.

The chain combines TRBV6-5 with TRBJ1-3; D remains ambiguous. The length of the CDR3 is 15 residues. Germline V gene lookup returns CDR1 MNHEY and CDR2 SVGAGI. V lost 6 bases and J lost 2, with 14 bases in between. CDR3: CASRYTADPGNTIYF. The DNA of the CDR3 is TGTGCCAGCAGGTACACAGCCGATCCTGGAAACACCATATATTTT.

This chain connects TRBV2 to TRBJ2-7; 12 bases are a match to TRBD2. This CDR3 is built from 15 residues. The germline V gene encodes CDR1 SNHLY and CDR2 FYNNEI. With V trimmed by 7 bases and J by 4 bases, 8 bases remained unmatched. Written as DNA, the CDR3 is TGTGCCAGCACTTCTAGCGGGAGGGCCGCTTACGAGCAGTACTTC. Its translation: CASTSSGRAAYEQYF.

The J gene is TRBJ1-1, the V gene TRBV5-4; D unresolved. The CDR3 has 16 amino acids. The V end was cut by 1 base, the J end by 1 base, with 14 bases between. Germline V lookup: CDR1 SGHNT, CDR2 YYREEE (reference sequence). The CDR3 protein is CASSLPGGPTNTEAFF. CDR3 nucleotides: TGTGCCAGCAGCTTGCCCGGCGGTCCCACGAACACTGAAGCTTTCTTT.

This chain connects TRBV4-3 to TRBJ1-5; 9 positions match TRBD1. Germline CDR1 is LGHNA and CDR2 is YSLEER. This CDR3 is built from 15 residues. V lost 0 bases and J lost 6; bases outside the gene matches: 3. The CDR3, as DNA: TGCGCCAGCAGCCAAGATAGGGACAGGGTTCAGCCCCAGCATTTT. Amino acid sequence: CASSQDRDRVQPQHF.

V usage is TRBV6-5 and J usage is TRBJ1-2; TRBD1 agrees at 10 bases. With 4 bases clipped from V and 4 bases from J, the junction kept 9 bases outside the gene matches. Germline loops: CDR1 MNHEY, CDR2 SVGAGI. This CDR3 comprises 16 residues. The CDR3 coding sequence is TGTGCCAGCAGTTTCGTCGGGACAGGGGTCATCTATGGCTACACCTTC. Protein sequence: CASSFVGTGVIYGYTF.

J is TRBJ1-2 and V is TRBV7-2; D is possibly TRBD1 (5 bases). Per the germline V gene, CDR1 is SGHTA and CDR2 is FQGNSA. CDR3 size: 14 residues. The V end was cut by 3 bases, the J end by 4 bases, with 12 bases between. CDR3 in amino acids: CASSFSGGSYGYTF. The CDR3 DNA reads as TGTGCCAGCAGCTTTTCCGGGGGAAGCTATGGCTACACCTTC. Supplemented by reference TRBV7-2 and TRBJ1-2, the full variable domain reads GAGVSQSPSNKVTEKGKDVELRCDPISGHTALYWYRQSLGQGLEFLIYFQGNSAPDKSGLPSDRFSAERTGGSVSTLTIQRTQQEDSAVYLCASSFSGGSYGYTFGSGTRLTVV.

J is TRBJ1-5 and V is TRBV19, with 10 bases that match TRBD1. Losses at the gene ends were 5 bases for V and 6 bases for J; bases not matched to a gene: 7. Germline CDR1 and CDR2: LNHDA and SQIVND (reference sequence). The CDR3 loop spans 15 amino acids. The CDR3 protein is CASSGTGVRTQPQHF. CDR3 bases: TGTGCCAGTAGTGGGACAGGGGTGAGAACTCAGCCCCAGCATTTT.

This clone came up a few times. The chain employs TRBV7-3 and TRBJ2-3, with 14 bases matching TRBD2. This CDR3 spans 18 amino acids. The germline V gene has CDR1 SGHTA and CDR2 FQGTGA. The trim removed 5 bases at V and 0 bases at J, leaving 7 bases unmatched. Here the CDR3 reads CASSGGTSGSASTDTQYF. In DNA form, the CDR3 reads TGTGCCAGCAGCGGCGGGACTAGCGGGAGCGCTAGCACAGATACGCAGTATTTT.

This sequence joins TRBV4-1 and TRBJ1-6; TRBD1 aligns across 8 bases. With V trimmed by 4 bases and J by 2 bases, 4 bases remained unmatched. The CDR3 is 16 amino acids. Germline V gives CDR1 MGHRA, CDR2 YSYEKL. The CDR3 bases are TGCGCCAGCAGCCGTGGACAGGGCCCCTATAATTCACCCCTCCACTTT. This gives the protein CASSRGQGPYNSPLHF.

This chain links TRBV7-9 with TRBJ2-3, with unresolved D. Germline V gene sequence: CDR1 SEHNR, CDR2 FQNEAQ (reference sequence). The CDR3 has 17 amino acids. Trimming cost V 5 bases and J 0 bases, with 18 bases left between them. CDR3 sequence (DNA): TGTGCCAGCAGCCCTTATATCACCTTAAAGAGCACAGATACGCAGTATTTT. It codes for CASSPYITLKSTDTQYF.

The chain has TRBV30 and TRBJ1-6; D unclear. The V gene's germline CDR1 is GTSNPN and CDR2 SVGIG (reference sequence). This CDR3 region has 16 residues. Trimming removed 0 bases from V and 0 bases from J, with 9 bases in between. In DNA form, the CDR3 reads TGTGCCTGGAGTGTACCGCTGAGCTCCTATAATTCACCCCTCCACTTT. Translation: CAWSVPLSSYNSPLHF.

CDR3 in amino acids: CASSLVQGANEQFF. CDR3 coding DNA: TGTGCCAGCAGCCTGGTGCAGGGGGCCAATGAGCAGTTCTTC. This rearrangement joins TRBV7-2 to TRBJ2-1; 8 positions agree with TRBD1. V was clipped by 5 bases and J by 6 bases; unmatched bases: 6. Germline-derived CDR1 and CDR2 are SGHTA and FQGNSA. CDR3 length: 14 residues.

The gene calls are TRBV19 and TRBJ1-5; perhaps TRBD1 as D (5 bases). CDR3 length: 13 residues. The V end lost 8 bases, the J end lost 0 bases, and 8 bases lay between the germline ends. Germline-derived CDR1 and CDR2 are LNHDA and SQIVND (reference sequence). The chain's CDR3 is CASRGYSNQPQHF. Written as DNA, the CDR3 is TGTGCCAGTCGGGGCTATAGCAATCAGCCCCAGCATTTT.

This chain joins TRBV28 and TRBJ2-7; 7 positions match TRBD2. The CDR3 has 13 amino acids. The junction had 4 bases not matched to a gene; V was cut back by 6 bases and J by 2 bases. Germline V gene lookup returns CDR1 MDHEN and CDR2 SYDVKM. The CDR3 DNA is TGTGCCAGCAGGAACGGGGGGACCTACGAGCAGTACTTC. Its translation: CASRNGGTYEQYF.

The DNA of the CDR3 is TGCGCCAGCAGCAGGACGGTAATCACAGATACGCAGTATTTT. Translating it yields CASSRTVITDTQYF. The V and J genes are TRBV5-1 and TRBJ2-3; D uncertain. CDR1 and CDR2 (germline): SGHRS, YFSETQ. The V and J ends lost 4 bases and 2 bases respectively, with 11 bases between them. The CDR3 is made up of 14 amino acids.

V and J are TRBV7-9 and TRBJ1-3; D may be TRBD1 (6 bases). The germline V gene has CDR1 SEHNR and CDR2 FQNEAQ (reference sequence). The CDR3 spans 15 residues. Trimming stripped 1 base from V and 3 bases from J, with 10 bases between. The CDR3 DNA sequence: TGTGCCAGCAGCTTAGTCCAGGGGAATGGAAACACCATATATTTT. It specifies CASSLVQGNGNTIYF.

This chain links TRBV5-6 with TRBJ2-4, with 7 bases lining up with TRBD2. Germline V CDR1 and CDR2: SGHDT, YYEEEE. The V gene end was trimmed by 3 bases and the J gene end by 5 bases; junction bases not matched to a gene: 5. This CDR3 is built from 14 residues. The CDR3 DNA reads as TGTGCCAGCAGCTGGGAGGGGTACCAAAACATTCAGTACTTC. Protein sequence: CASSWEGYQNIQYF.

The chain uses TRBV19 and TRBJ2-3; D is perhaps TRBD2 (5 bases). The V end lost 9 bases, the J end lost 5 bases, and 15 bases lay between the germline ends. The length of the CDR3 is 13 residues. CDR1 is LNHDA, CDR2 SQIVND, per germline (reference sequence). The CDR3 region is CASSLGYGDTQYF. The DNA of the CDR3 is TGTGCCAGCTCACTAGGGTATGGAGATACGCAGTATTTT.

V and J are TRBV21-1 and TRBJ1-1. TRBV21-1 is a listed pseudogene. The CDR3 contains 15 residues. In DNA, the CDR3 is TGTGCCAGCCAAGCTCGGCAGCGCCTGAACACTGAAGCTTTCTTT. Translated, it gives CASQARQRLNTEAFF.

The V gene is TRBV28, the J gene TRBJ2-7; D may be TRBD2 (5 bases). Germline V gene sequence: CDR1 MDHEN, CDR2 SYDVKM. Deletions cut 6 bases from V and 6 bases from J, with 12 bases between. The CDR3 spans 12 residues. The chain's CDR3 is CASSPTRSEQYF. The DNA for the CDR3 is TGTGCCAGCAGCCCTACTAGATCCGAGCAGTACTTC. Full variable domain (rest looked up from reference TRBV28 and TRBJ2-7): DVKVTQSSRYLVKRTGEKVFLECVQDMDHENMFWYRQDPGLGLRLIYFSYDVKMKEKGDIPEGYSVSREKKERFSLILESASTNQTSMYLCASSPTRSEQYFGPGTRLTVT.

The chain couples TRBV19 to TRBJ1-1; D unclear. Germline V gene sequence: CDR1 LNHDA, CDR2 SQIVND (reference sequence). Trimming shortened V by 3 bases and J by 2 bases, and 7 bases separated the two germline ends. The length of the CDR3 is 13 residues. CDR3: CASSMVGNTEAFF. CDR3 sequence (DNA): TGTGCCAGTAGTATGGTTGGAAACACTGAAGCTTTCTTT.

The gene calls are TRBV19 and TRBJ2-2, with D maybe TRBD2 (5 bases). Per germline, CDR1 LNHDA and CDR2 SQIVND (reference sequence). V was clipped by 4 bases and J by 5 bases, with 11 bases between them. The length of the CDR3 is 14 residues. CDR3 DNA sequence: TGTGCCAGTAGTACTGCGGGCGGGACCGGGGAGCTGTTTTTT. Translating gives CASSTAGGTGELFF.